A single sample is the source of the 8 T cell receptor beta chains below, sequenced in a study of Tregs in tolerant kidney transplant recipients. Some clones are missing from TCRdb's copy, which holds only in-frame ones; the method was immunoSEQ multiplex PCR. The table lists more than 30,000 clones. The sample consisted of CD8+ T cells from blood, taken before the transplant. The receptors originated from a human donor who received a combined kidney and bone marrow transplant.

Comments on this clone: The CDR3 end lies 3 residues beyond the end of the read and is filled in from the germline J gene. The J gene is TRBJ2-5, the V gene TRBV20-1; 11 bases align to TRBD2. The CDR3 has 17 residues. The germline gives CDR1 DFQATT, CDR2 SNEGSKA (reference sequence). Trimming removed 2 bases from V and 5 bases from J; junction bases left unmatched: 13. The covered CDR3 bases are TGCAGTGCTAGAATGCCGGGACTAGCGGCAAGGGTGGAGACC. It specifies CSARMPGLAARVET. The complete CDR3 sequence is CSARMPGLAARVETQYF.

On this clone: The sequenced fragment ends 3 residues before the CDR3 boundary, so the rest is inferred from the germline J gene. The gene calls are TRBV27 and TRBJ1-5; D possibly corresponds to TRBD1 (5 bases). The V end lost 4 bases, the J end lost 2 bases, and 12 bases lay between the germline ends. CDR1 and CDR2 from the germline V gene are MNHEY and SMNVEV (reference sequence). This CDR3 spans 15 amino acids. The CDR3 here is CASSSPREGNQPQHF. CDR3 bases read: TGTGCCAGCAGTTCTCCCAGGGAGGGCAATCAGCCC.

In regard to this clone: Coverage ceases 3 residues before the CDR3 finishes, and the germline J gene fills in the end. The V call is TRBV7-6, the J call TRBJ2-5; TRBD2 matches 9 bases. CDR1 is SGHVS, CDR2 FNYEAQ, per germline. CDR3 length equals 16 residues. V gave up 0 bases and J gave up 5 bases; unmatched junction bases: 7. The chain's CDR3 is CASSLALSGRGETQYF. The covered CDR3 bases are TGTGCCAGCAGCTTAGCCCTTAGCGGGAGAGGTGAGACC. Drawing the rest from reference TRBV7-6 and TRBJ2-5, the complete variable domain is GAGVSQSPRYKVTKRGQDVALRCDPISGHVSLYWYRQALGQGPEFLTYFNYEAQQDKSGLPNDRFSAERPEGSISTLTIQRTEQRDSAMYRCASSLALSGRGETQYFGPGTRLLVL.

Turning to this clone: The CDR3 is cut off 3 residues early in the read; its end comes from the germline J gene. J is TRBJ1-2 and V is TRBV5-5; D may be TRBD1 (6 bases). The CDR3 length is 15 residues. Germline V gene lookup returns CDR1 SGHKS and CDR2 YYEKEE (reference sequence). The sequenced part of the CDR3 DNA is TGTGCCAGCAGCCCCTCGGATAGACAGGTCGAGGGC. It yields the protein CASSPSDRQVEG. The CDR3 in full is CASSPSDRQVEGYTF.

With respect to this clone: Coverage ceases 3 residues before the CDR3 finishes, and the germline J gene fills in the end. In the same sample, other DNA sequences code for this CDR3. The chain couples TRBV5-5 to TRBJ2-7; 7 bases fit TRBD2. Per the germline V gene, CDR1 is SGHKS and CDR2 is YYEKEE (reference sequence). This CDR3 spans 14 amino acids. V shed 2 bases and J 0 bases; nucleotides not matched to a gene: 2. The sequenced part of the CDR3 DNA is TGTGCCAGCAGCTTTTCGGGGGGCTCCTACGAG. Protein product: CASSFSGGSYE. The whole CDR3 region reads CASSFSGGSYEQYF.

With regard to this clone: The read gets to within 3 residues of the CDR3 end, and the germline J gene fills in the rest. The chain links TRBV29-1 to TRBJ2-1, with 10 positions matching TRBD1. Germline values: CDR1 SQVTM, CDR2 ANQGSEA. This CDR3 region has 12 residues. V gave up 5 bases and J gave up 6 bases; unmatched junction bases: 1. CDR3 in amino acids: CSVRTGGNEQFF. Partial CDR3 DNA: TGCAGCGTTCGGACAGGGGGCAATGAG.

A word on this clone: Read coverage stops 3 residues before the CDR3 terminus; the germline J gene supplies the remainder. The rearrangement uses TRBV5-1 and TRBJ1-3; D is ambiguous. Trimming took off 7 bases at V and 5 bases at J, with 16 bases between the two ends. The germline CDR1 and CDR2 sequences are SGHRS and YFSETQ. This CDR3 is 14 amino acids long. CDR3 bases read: TGCGCCAGCTCCCCGACTGAGCTCAGAAACACC. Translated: CASSPTELRNT. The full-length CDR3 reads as CASSPTELRNTIYF.

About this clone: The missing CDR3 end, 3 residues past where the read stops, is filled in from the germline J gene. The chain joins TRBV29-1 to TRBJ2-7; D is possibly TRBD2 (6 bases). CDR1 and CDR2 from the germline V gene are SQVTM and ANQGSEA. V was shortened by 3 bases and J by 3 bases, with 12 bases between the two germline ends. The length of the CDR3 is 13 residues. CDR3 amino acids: CSVDGGGFYEQYF. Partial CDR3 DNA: TGCAGCGTTGACGGGGGAGGATTCTACGAG.